These T cell receptor beta chains were read from a single sample in a study of cytomegalovirus exposure and HLA in healthy donors. Data came from immunoSEQ multiplex PCR; TCRdb stores just in-frame clones and leaves some out. Found here are 200,000 to 250,000 clones, 70% to 90% of them singletons; the top ten hold around 2.8%. The sample comprised PBMCs. These receptors originate from a man aged 30 to 45 in good health and CMV-seronegative. The CDR3 runs from the conserved cysteine through the conserved F or W. D genes are given only for firm matches. A row's size may be missing; if present it is once, few, many or a size class.

- TRBJ2-1 TRBD2 TRBV6-5 TGTGCCAGCAGGACTAGCGGGGGGTCCCACAATGAGCAGTTCTTC CASRTSGGSHNEQFF
- TRBJ1-1 TRBD1 TRBV28 TGTGCCAGCAGTTCGCCATGGACAGGGGCAGTTGGAGGAGCTTTCTTT CASSSPWTGAVGGAFF
- TRBJ1-5 TRBD1 TRBV4-3 TGCGCCAGCAGCCAAGATCCCAGGGGGCCTCAGCCCCAGCATTTT CASSQDPRGPQPQHF
- TRBJ1-6 - TRBV4-1 TGCGCCAGCAGCCAAGATAGTGGGGGAGGCTCACCCCTCCACTTT CASSQDSGGGSPLHF
few TRBJ1-2 - TRBV28 TGTGCCAGCAGTTTCGAGATAGACTATGGCTACACCTTC CASSFEIDYGYTF
- TRBJ2-7 TRBD1 TRBV5-6 TGTGCCAGCAGCGGGGACAGGGCGGCCTACGAGCAGTACTTC CASSGDRAAYEQYF
- TRBJ2-2 TRBD2 TRBV4-2 TGTGCCAGCAGCCCGGAACTAATACTAGCGGGGGCTACCAACACCGGGGAGCTGTTTTTT CASSPELILAGATNTGELFF
- TRBJ2-2 TRBD1 TRBV7-2 TGTGCCAGCAGCTTAGCCTTTCCGGGACAGACAAACACCGGGGAGCTGTTTTTT CASSLAFPGQTNTGELFF
- TRBJ2-7 TRBD2 TRBV7-8 TGTGCCAGCGCGCCTAGCGGGGAACCCTTTCAGCAGTACTTC CASAPSGEPFQQYF
- TRBJ2-1 - TRBV7-3 TGTGCCAGCAGCCGGGACTCCTACAATGAGCAGTTCTTC CASSRDSYNEQFF
few TRBJ1-4 - TRBV28 TGTGCCAGCAGTGTCTCGAGCGAAAAACTGTTTTTT CASSVSSEKLFF
- TRBJ2-3 TRBD2 TRBV7-8 TGTGCCAGCAAAGTGGCTCGGCGACTAGCGACTAGCACAGATACGCAGTATTTT CASKVARRLATSTDTQYF
- TRBJ2-1 TRBD2 TRBV18 TGTGCCAGCCGACTAGCGGGGGACTCCTACAATGAGCAGTTCTTC CASRLAGDSYNEQFF
- TRBJ1-2 - TRBV19 TGTGCCAGTAGTCCGCGACAAACTGGCTACACCTTC CASSPRQTGYTF
- TRBJ2-7 - TRBV7-2 TGTGCCAGCAGCCCGCAGGGGTCCTCCTACGAGCAGTACTTC CASSPQGSSYEQYF
- TRBJ2-5 TRBD2 TRBV5-1 TGCGCCAGCAGTGAGCGGGGGGGCGACGTGACCCAGTACTTC CASSERGGDVTQYF
few TRBJ1-2 - TRBV4-1 TGCGCCAGCAGCCAGCCGCAGGCTGCCAACTATGGCTACACCTTC CASSQPQAANYGYTF
few TRBJ1-4 - TRBV5-6 TGTGCCAGCAGCTTGACGGGCCAGGGCCATGAAAAACTGTTTTTT CASSLTGQGHEKLFF
- TRBJ1-2 - TRBV2 TGTGCCAGCACCATACAAACCGGGACATCGGGCGGCTACACCTTC CASTIQTGTSGGYTF
- TRBJ2-7 TRBD2 TRBV5-1 TGCGCCAGCAGCCCGAGTGGCGGGGGGACATACGAGCAGTACTTC CASSPSGGGTYEQYF
- TRBJ2-3 - TRBV7-8 TGTGCCAGCAGCGAAAAGGGGGATACGCAGTATTTT CASSEKGDTQYF
- TRBJ1-5 TRBD1 TRBV28 TGTGCCAGCAGTTTATGGGGGGGACAGGGGAGCAATCAGCCCCAGCATTTT CASSLWGGQGSNQPQHF
- TRBJ2-5 TRBD2 TRBV9 TGTGCCAGCAGCCTGAGGACTAGCGGGGGACCCGAAGAGACCCAGTACTTC CASSLRTSGGPEETQYF
- TRBJ2-7 - TRBV10-1 TGCGCCAGCAGTGAATCCCATTTCTACGAGCAGTACTTC CASSESHFYEQYF
- TRBJ1-1 TRBD1 TRBV27 TGTGCCTGCAGTTCCCGGAGGACAGGGGCGAACACTGAAGCTTTCTTT CACSSRRTGANTEAFF
- TRBJ2-7 TRBD2 TRBV4-2 TGTGCCAGCAGCCAAGAGAGGGGGGCCGGGGGGGTCTCCTACGAGCAGTACTTC CASSQERGAGGVSYEQYF
few TRBJ2-1 TRBD2 TRBV5-1 TGCGCCAGCAGCCCCGTCCCGGGACTAGCGGGGGGGGACAATGAGCAGTTCTTC CASSPVPGLAGGDNEQFF
- TRBJ2-7 TRBD1 TRBV5-1 TGCGCCAGCAGCTTGGGAGGACAGGGAAACGAGCAGTACTTC CASSLGGQGNEQYF
- TRBJ1-2 TRBD1 TRBV5-6 TGTGCCAGCAGTTACGGACAGGCCAGCTATGGCTACACCTTC CASSYGQASYGYTF
- TRBJ2-5 - TRBV9 TGTGCCAGCAGCGTAAGCGGCGGGGTAGAGACCCAGTACTTC CASSVSGGVETQYF
- TRBJ2-7 TRBD1 TRBV29-1 TGCAGCGTTGAAGGTGGGACAGGGTTCTACGAGCAGTACTTC CSVEGGTGFYEQYF
- TRBJ2-1 TRBD1 TRBV7-2 TGTGCCAGCAGCTTCGGGGCAGGGGGCGGTGAGCAGTTCTTC CASSFGAGGGEQFF
once TRBJ2-1 - TRBV19 TGTGCCAGTAGTATGCAATCGGGTCACAATGAGCAGTTCTTC CASSMQSGHNEQFF
few TRBJ2-3 - TRBV14 TGTGCCAGCAGCCAGCCTACCCCCCGCACAGATACGCAGTATTTT CASSQPTPRTDTQYF
- TRBJ2-5 TRBD2 TRBV7-2 TGTGCCAGCAGCTCCAGCGGGGGGGAAGAGACCCAGTACTTC CASSSSGGEETQYF
- TRBJ2-5 - TRBV5-6 TGTGCCAGCAGCTCACTAGTCCAAGAGACCCAGTACTTC CASSSLVQETQYF
few TRBJ2-7 - TRBV5-1 TGCGCCAGCAGCAATTTCCTCGGGGTTGGGGACGAGCAGTACTTC CASSNFLGVGDEQYF
few TRBJ1-5 TRBD1 TRBV25-1 TGTGCCAGCAGTGGGACAGGGAGGCAGCCCCAGCATTTT CASSGTGRQPQHF
- TRBJ2-7 - TRBV6-1 TGTGCCAGCGGGAGCTCCTCCTACGAGCAGTACTTC CASGSSSYEQYF
- TRBJ2-1 - TRBV6-6 TGTGCCAGCAGTTACTCACAGGGAAGGGGCAATGAGCAGTTCTTC CASSYSQGRGNEQFF
- TRBJ2-3 TRBD2 TRBV5-8 TGTGCCAGCAGCCCCGGACTAGCGGGGGGCCGGGATACGCAGTATTTT CASSPGLAGGRDTQYF
- TRBJ1-2 - TRBV9 TGTGCCAGCAGCGTAGCTCCAGGGGACTATGGCTACACCTTC CASSVAPGDYGYTF
- TRBJ2-7 TRBD1 TRBV11-3 TGTGCCAGCAGCTCGGGACAGGGGAGGCACGAGCAGTACTTC CASSSGQGRHEQYF
- TRBJ2-5 - TRBV23-1 TGCGCCAGCAGTCAAAGGGGTAGAGAGACCCAGTACTTC CASSQRGRETQYF
- TRBJ2-5 - TRBV7-9 TGTGCCAGCAGCCCATCCGGGTTTGGTAAGACCCAGTACTTC CASSPSGFGKTQYF
once TRBJ2-5 TRBD1 TRBV27 TGTGCCAGCAGTCCGGACAGGGTTTCTGTGGAGACCCAGTACTTC CASSPDRVSVETQYF